These T cell receptor beta chains were read from a single sample in a study of CD8 T cells in ankylosing spondylitis. TCRdb fed the 5' RACE reads into MiXCR, producing one record per CDR3 protein. This table has under 300,000 distinct CDR3 sequences, approximately 11% appearing once. The sample comprised blood, either unsorted or a sorted T cell fraction (not recorded which). Receptors were obtained from a male donor with ankylosing spondylitis or in good health (not recorded which). Each CDR3 is given with its conserved first and last residue. Fields, in order: V gene, clone size, D gene, J gene, CDR3 DNA, CDR3 protein. The D gene is left open where the match is weak. Some rows have no size entry. The others give once, few or many, or a class for an expanded clone.

V: TRBV19
size: .
D: .
J: TRBJ2-7
DNA: TGTGCCAGTAGCCGCAATGAGGCGGGATTCATCAACGAGCAGTACTTC
CDR3: CASSRNEAGFINEQYF

V: TRBV25-1
size: .
D: TRBD1
J: TRBJ2-1
DNA: TGTGCCAGCATGAAGGACAGGGGATGGAATGAGCAGTTCTTC
CDR3: CASMKDRGWNEQFF

V: TRBV7-6
size: many
D: .
J: TRBJ1-1
DNA: TGTGCCAGCAGCTTAGAGGGGGGAGCTGAAGCTTTCTTT
CDR3: CASSLEGGAEAFF

V: TRBV12-3/TRBV12-4
size: many
D: .
J: TRBJ2-1
DNA: TGTGCCAGCAGTTTGCTAGGGGGCAATGAGCAGTTCTTC
CDR3: CASSLLGGNEQFF

V: TRBV2
size: many
D: .
J: TRBJ2-3
DNA: TGTGCCAGCAGCGTTGACTGGAATACGCAGTATTTT
CDR3: CASSVDWNTQYF

V: TRBV10-2
size: .
D: TRBD1
J: TRBJ1-1
DNA: TGCGCCAGCAGTGACACAGGGGCCTCCGCTTTCTTT
CDR3: CASSDTGASAFF

V: TRBV10-3
size: many
D: TRBD2
J: TRBJ2-1
DNA: TGTGCCATATCCGGGACTAGCGGGGTGTATGAGCAGTTCTTC
CDR3: CAISGTSGVYEQFF

V: TRBV20-1
size: few
D: TRBD2
J: TRBJ2-3
DNA: TGCAGTGCTTCCGGGACTAGCGGGAGCATTGGCACAGATACGCAGTATTTT
CDR3: CSASGTSGSIGTDTQYF

V: TRBV5-1
size: many
D: .
J: TRBJ2-7
DNA: TGCGCCAGCAGCCCCGGCGGTTTCCCCGCCTCCTACGAGCAGTACTTC
CDR3: CASSPGGFPASYEQYF

V: TRBV3-1
size: few
D: .
J: TRBJ1-1
DNA: TGTGCCAGCAGCCGTAGCACTGAAGCTTTCTTT
CDR3: CASSRSTEAFF

V: TRBV7-9
size: .
D: .
J: TRBJ1-2
DNA: TGTGCCAGCAGCCGAAACCGGGACTCATATGGCTACACCTTC
CDR3: CASSRNRDSYGYTF

V: TRBV7-2
size: .
D: .
J: TRBJ1-2
DNA: TGTGCCAGCAGCTTTAAGGGCGGCGCGCATGGCTACACCTTC
CDR3: CASSFKGGAHGYTF

V: TRBV10-3
size: .
D: .
J: TRBJ2-7
DNA: TGTGCCACCCTAAAGACAGGTGCGGGGGAGCAGTACTTC
CDR3: CATLKTGAGEQYF

V: TRBV7-2
size: many
D: .
J: TRBJ2-3
DNA: TGTGCCAGCAGCCCTGTTTTAGGGGGCACAGATACGCAGTATTTT
CDR3: CASSPVLGGTDTQYF

V: TRBV2
size: few
D: TRBD2
J: TRBJ2-3
DNA: TGTGCCAGCGGCCGACTAGCGGGGGGGCACGATACGCAGTATTTT
CDR3: CASGRLAGGHDTQYF

V: TRBV20-1
size: many
D: .
J: TRBJ2-5
DNA: TGCAGTGCTAGAGAACTAGACCCCAGGGAGACCCAGTACTTC
CDR3: CSARELDPRETQYF

V: TRBV20-1
size: many
D: .
J: TRBJ1-1
DNA: TGCAGTGCTAGTCCTCGGGTGGGGACTGAAGCTTTCTTT
CDR3: CSASPRVGTEAFF

V: TRBV5-6
size: many
D: .
J: TRBJ2-5
DNA: TGTGCCAGCAGCTTGGTTGGGGGGGCGACGGAGACCCAGTACTTC
CDR3: CASSLVGGATETQYF